This T cell receptor beta chain was observed in a study of neoadjuvant anti-PD-1 for oral cavity cancer. Germline V CDR1 and CDR2: SGDLS, YYNGEE. V gave up 5 bases and J gave up 3 bases, with 9 bases separating them. The CDR3 totals 12 residues. Repertoires were generated with immunoSEQ multiplex PCR, while TCRdb's copy carries only in-frame clones and drops some. This table has 15,000 or so clones, around two thirds appearing once. These newly diagnosed stage II-IVA oral cavity squamous cell carcinoma patients had no prior systemic or radiation treatment. Blood cells were analyzed directly, without culture or expansion.

Source: PBMCs, taken before nivolumab (anti-PD-1) treatment. The genes are TRBV9 and TRBJ2-7; TRBD1 might be the D (6 bases). The receptor was derived from a person between 40 and 80 years old with oral cavity squamous cell carcinoma. The CDR3 spells CASSPQGYEQYF. For the CDR3, the DNA is TGTGCCAGCAGTCCACAGGGCTACGAGCAGTACTTC. Full variable domain (outside the CDR3, taken from reference TRBV9 and TRBJ2-7): DSGVTQTPKHLITATGQRVTLRCSPRSGDLSVYWYQQSLDQGLQFLIQYYNGEERAKGNILERFSAQQFPDLHSELNLSSLELGDSALYFCASSPQGYEQYFGPGTRLTVT.